This is a list of T cell receptor beta chains from one sample in a study of T cell clones after liver transplantation. Clones were sequenced by immunoSEQ multiplex PCR, and TCRdb holds only the in-frame ones, with some missing. There are approximately 70,000 clones in the sample; 84% occur only once, and approximately 2.1% lies in the top ten. This specimen consisted of CD4+ T cells from blood, obtained roughly 50 months after liver transplant. These receptors came from a human patient who received a liver transplant. The T cells may come from the graft donor. The CDR3 runs from the conserved cysteine through the conserved F or W. D genes are given only for firm matches. Expanded clones get a size class; other rows say once, few or many, or leave the size out.

v_gene	j_gene	abundance	d_gene	CDR3nt	CDR3aa
TRBV28	TRBJ1-1	.	.	TGTGCCAGCAGTGGGCCGGGAGCGAACACTGAAGCTTTCTTT	CASSGPGANTEAFF
TRBV4-2	TRBJ2-7	.	TRBD2	TGTGCCAGCAGCCAAGAAGGTAGCGGGAGTTTCTACGAGCAGTACTTC	CASSQEGSGSFYEQYF
TRBV18	TRBJ1-1	.	TRBD1	TGTGCCAGCTCACCGATTGGAGGGGGCAATGAAGCTTTCTTT	CASSPIGGGNEAFF
TRBV28	TRBJ2-1	.	.	TGTGCCAGCAGTCCCCCTGCCACAGGGATTTCCTACAATGAGCAGTTCTTC	CASSPPATGISYNEQFF
TRBV28	TRBJ2-5	medium-sized	.	TGTGCCAGCAACCCTGGGGGACGGGGCACACAAGAGACCCAGTACTTC	CASNPGGRGTQETQYF
TRBV19	TRBJ2-3	.	.	TGTGCCAGTAGCGACGACCCGTATACGCAGTATTTT	CASSDDPYTQYF
TRBV9	TRBJ2-5	.	.	TGTGCCAGCAGCGTAGAGGGACTCCAAGAGACCCAGTACTTC	CASSVEGLQETQYF
TRBV5-1	TRBJ1-4	many	.	TGCGCCAGCAGCTTGGCCGGTGATGCAACTAATGAAAAACTGTTTTTT	CASSLAGDATNEKLFF
TRBV5-8	TRBJ2-3	.	.	TGTGCCAGCAGGTACAGGGTCCCTGGAGATACGCAGTATTTT	CASRYRVPGDTQYF
TRBV21-1	TRBJ1-1	.	.	TGTGCCAGCAGCATCTGCCCAGGGGCCACTGAAGCTTTCTTT	CASSICPGATEAFF
TRBV5-1	TRBJ2-3	.	.	TGCGCCAGCAGCTTGGCGAGGAGCCCAGATACGCAGTATTTT	CASSLARSPDTQYF
TRBV2	TRBJ2-3	.	.	TGTGCCAGCAGTGGACAGGGCACAGATACGCAGTATTTT	CASSGQGTDTQYF
TRBV5-1	TRBJ1-2	.	TRBD1	TGCGCCAGCAGCTTGGTATTGTCAGGGGGAGGCTACACCTTC	CASSLVLSGGGYTF
TRBV5-1	TRBJ2-7	.	.	TGCGCCAGCAGCTTGGGAGGGACATCCTACGAGCAGTACTTC	CASSLGGTSYEQYF
TRBV5-1	TRBJ2-2	.	TRBD1	TGCGCCAGCAGCTACCGGACAGGCACCGGGGAGCTGTTTTTT	CASSYRTGTGELFF
TRBV7-2	TRBJ2-2	.	.	TGTGCCAGCAGCTTAGAGGTAGCCGGGGCGGACACCGGGGAGCTGTTTTTT	CASSLEVAGADTGELFF
TRBV2	TRBJ2-3	once	.	TGTGCCAGCTCTTTTGAAGCTACGCAGTATTTT	CASSFEATQYF